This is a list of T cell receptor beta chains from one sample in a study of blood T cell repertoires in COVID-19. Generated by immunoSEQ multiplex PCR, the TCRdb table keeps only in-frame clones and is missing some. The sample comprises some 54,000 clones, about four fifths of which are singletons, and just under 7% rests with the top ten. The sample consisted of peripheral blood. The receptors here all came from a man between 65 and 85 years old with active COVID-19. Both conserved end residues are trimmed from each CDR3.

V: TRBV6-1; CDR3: ASSEGGLNNEQF
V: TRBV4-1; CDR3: ASSHQYDRGVDGYT
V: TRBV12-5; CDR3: ASGLGLAGRNEQF
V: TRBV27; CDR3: ASSLEGAADEQY
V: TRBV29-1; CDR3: SVEGTSNPADTQY
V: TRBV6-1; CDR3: ASSESGAGTEAF
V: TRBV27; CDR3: ASGSYRGRGTDTQY
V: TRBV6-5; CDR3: ASSLAGTGGAEQY
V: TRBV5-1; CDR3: ASSLSPDRQYEQY
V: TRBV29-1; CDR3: SGGQENTGELF
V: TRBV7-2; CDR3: ASSLGVGSQGQF
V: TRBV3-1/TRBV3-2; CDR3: ASSRRQGGSGELF
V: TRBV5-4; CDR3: ASSFDRGYTEAF
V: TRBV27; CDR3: ASSLARDRANSPLH
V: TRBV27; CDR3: ASSFAGGETQY
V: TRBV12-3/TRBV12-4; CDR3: ASSSGGPYEQY
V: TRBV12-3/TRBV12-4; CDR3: ASSLQGQPQH
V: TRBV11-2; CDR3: ASTLAGGTDTQY
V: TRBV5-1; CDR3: ASSLRDEQF
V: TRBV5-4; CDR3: ASSSTAQGEKLF